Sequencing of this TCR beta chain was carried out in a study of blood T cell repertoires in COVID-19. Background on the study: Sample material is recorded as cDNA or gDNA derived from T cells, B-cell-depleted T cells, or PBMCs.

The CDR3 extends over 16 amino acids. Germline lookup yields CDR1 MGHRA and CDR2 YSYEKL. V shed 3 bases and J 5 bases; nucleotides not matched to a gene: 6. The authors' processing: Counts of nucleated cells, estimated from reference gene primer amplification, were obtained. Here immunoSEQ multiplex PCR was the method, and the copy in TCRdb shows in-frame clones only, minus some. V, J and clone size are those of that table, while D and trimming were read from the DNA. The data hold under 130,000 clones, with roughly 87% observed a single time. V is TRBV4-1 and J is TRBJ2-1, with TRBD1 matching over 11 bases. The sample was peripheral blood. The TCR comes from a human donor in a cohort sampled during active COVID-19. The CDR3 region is CASSHEDRGPDNEQFF. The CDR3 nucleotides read TGCGCCAGCAGCCATGAGGACAGGGGGCCGGACAATGAGCAGTTCTTC.